The entry below describes one T cell receptor beta chain. Germline CDR1 and CDR2: GTSNPN and SVGIG (reference sequence). CDR3 length: 15 amino acids. Trimming removed 2 bases at V and 3 bases at J, with 15 bases between. These data are taken from a study of CD8+ T cells in alopecia areata. RNA was isolated and reverse transcribed to cDNA, the sequencing template. The data were produced by immunoSEQ multiplex PCR, yet TCRdb's version contains in-frame clones alone and is incomplete. The data contain 130,000 to 150,000 clones, 75% to 90% of them seen just once; the ten biggest clones take up about 14%. The chain uses TRBV30 and TRBJ2-3; D gene unclear. The TCR comes from a human donor with alopecia areata. Source: CD8+ T cells sorted from blood, taken at week 0. CDR3 bases: TGTGCCTGGAGTCTCGGGTCGCCTGGGACAGATACGCAGTATTTT. This gives the protein CAWSLGSPGTDTQYF. Using reference TRBV30 and TRBJ2-3 for the parts outside the CDR3, the full variable domain is SQTIHQWPATLVQPVGSPLSLECTVEGTSNPNLYWYRQAAGRGLQLLFYSVGIGQISSEVPQNLSASRPQDRQFILSSKKLLLSDSGFYLCAWSLGSPGTDTQYFGPGTRLTVL.